This T cell receptor (beta chain) was retrieved from a study of response to subunit inactivated influenza vaccine. Study-wide results and limits: The authors suggested that few new T cells are recruited per seasonal influenza vaccination.

The V end was cut by 8 bases, the J end by 4 bases, with 14 bases between. The germline V gene has CDR1 MGHDK and CDR2 SYGVNS. The CDR3 sequence is 14 residues long. One entry per CDR3 protein results from TCRdb running MiXCR on the RT-PCR reads. This sample carries hundreds of thousands of distinct CDR3 sequences, about 8% of them seen once, and the ten largest clones take 10% to 15%. This clonotype appeared a few times. Its matching antigen is unknown. The sequence came from a man in his fifties or sixties who received an inactivated influenza vaccine. The sample was PBMCs from blood, taken around 25 months after vaccination. The V and J genes are TRBV25-1 and TRBJ2-2; possible D gene TRBD2, 7 bases. CDR3 loop: CASGGAGPTGELFF. DNA of the CDR3: TGTGCCAGCGGGGGGGCGGGCCCCACCGGGGAGCTGTTTTTT.